The rows below give T cell receptor beta chains drawn from one sample of a study of sequential checkpoint blockade in melanoma. Assay: immunoSEQ multiplex PCR; the TCRdb copy retains only in-frame clones and omits some. Among 7,000 to 9,500 clones listed, 58% were seen once. The sequencing here drew on CD8+ T cells sorted from blood (inferred from file names), taken from a patient given nivolumab and ipilimumab in sequence. The receptors shown here come from a human donor with melanoma. Each CDR3 is given with its conserved first and last residue. Each record gives: J gene, D gene, clone size, V gene, CDR3 DNA, CDR3 protein. A D gene is named only where the DNA matches it firmly. The listing skips clone size in some rows; elsewhere it reads once, few, many or a size class.

TRBJ1-2 | TRBD1 | NA | TRBV7-9 | TGTGCCAGCAGCTCAAGACAGGGCCCCTATGGCTACACCTTC | CASSSRQGPYGYTF
TRBJ2-7 | TRBD2 | few | TRBV7-9 | TGTGCCAGCAGCACAAGCGGGGGGCATTACGAGCAGTACTTC | CASSTSGGHYEQYF
TRBJ2-7 | TRBD2 | NA | TRBV4-1 | TGCGCCAGCAGCCCGAGCGGGGACGGATTCTACGAGCAGTACTTC | CASSPSGDGFYEQYF
TRBJ2-6 | NA | few | TRBV4-3 | TGCGCCAGCAGCCAACAAAGGGGATCTGGGGCCAACGTCCTGACTTTC | CASSQQRGSGANVLTF
TRBJ2-7 | NA | NA | TRBV7-2 | TGTGCCAGCAGCTTGCGGCTCCACGAGCAGTACTTC | CASSLRLHEQYF
TRBJ2-1 | TRBD2 | NA | TRBV5-4 | TGTGCCAGCAGCCCTGGACTAGCGGGGCGAGGGGAGCAGTTCTTC | CASSPGLAGRGEQFF
TRBJ2-7 | TRBD1 | NA | TRBV4-1 | TGCGCCAGCAGCCAAACCTTGGGACAGTACGAGCAGTACTTC | CASSQTLGQYEQYF
TRBJ2-7 | TRBD2 | few | TRBV7-9 | TGTGCCAGCAGCTTAGGCGGGGGCTACGAGCAGTACTTC | CASSLGGGYEQYF
TRBJ1-6 | NA | medium-sized | TRBV19 | TGTGCCAGTAAAGACTATCGGGTGAACTCACCCCTCCACTTT | CASKDYRVNSPLHF
TRBJ2-7 | NA | NA | TRBV5-5 | TGTGCCAGCAGCTTGGCAGGGTGGGAGCAGTACTTC | CASSLAGWEQYF
TRBJ1-5 | NA | NA | TRBV19 | TGTGCCAGTAGTCCCAACCCCAGGGTCAATCAGCCCCAGCATTTT | CASSPNPRVNQPQHF
TRBJ2-7 | NA | NA | TRBV28 | TGTGCCAGCAGTTTTTCGGGATACTACGAGCAGTACTTC | CASSFSGYYEQYF
TRBJ1-1 | NA | NA | TRBV5-2 | TGCGCCAGCAGCCAGATACAGGGATCCGCTTTCTTT | CASSQIQGSAFF
TRBJ1-2 | TRBD1 | NA | TRBV30 | TGTGCGAGGAGACAGGGAAACTATGGCTACACCTTC | CARRQGNYGYTF
TRBJ1-1 | NA | NA | TRBV19 | TGTGCCAGTAGCCTGACAGCAAAGGGCACTGAAGCTTTCTTT | CASSLTAKGTEAFF
TRBJ1-1 | NA | NA | TRBV25-1 | TGTGCCAGCACCCCGAGCGGGAACACTGAAGCTTTCTTT | CASTPSGNTEAFF
TRBJ2-7 | TRBD1 | NA | TRBV9 | TGTGCCAGCAGCGAGCTGTCGACAGGGTTGTTCGAGCAGTACTTC | CASSELSTGLFEQYF
TRBJ1-1 | NA | NA | TRBV19 | TGTGCCAGTAGTTGGGGGGATGGGGCTGAAGCTTTCTTT | CASSWGDGAEAFF
TRBJ2-7 | NA | few | TRBV6-1 | TGTGCCAGCAGTCCATACATGTTGGAGCAGTACTTC | CASSPYMLEQYF
TRBJ2-7 | TRBD2 | NA | TRBV10-1 | TGCGCCAGCAGGACGGGACTAGCGGGGAGCTCCTACGAGCAGTACTTC | CASRTGLAGSSYEQYF
TRBJ1-1 | TRBD1 | NA | TRBV5-4 | TGTGCCAGCAGCCAGGGACAGGGTGAGGACACTGAAGCTTTCTTT | CASSQGQGEDTEAFF
TRBJ1-2 | TRBD1 | NA | TRBV7-9 | TGTGTCAGATCCTCCGGGACAGGGGAATCAGGCTATGGCTACACCTTC | CVRSSGTGESGYGYTF
TRBJ2-7 | NA | once | TRBV5-6 | TGTGCCAGCAGCTTGGCCCACAGTATCTACGAGCAGTACTTC | CASSLAHSIYEQYF
TRBJ2-1 | TRBD2 | NA | TRBV7-8 | TGTGCCAGCAGCTCACTAGCGGGGCCCTACAATGAGCAGTTCTTC | CASSSLAGPYNEQFF
TRBJ2-7 | TRBD2 | NA | TRBV27 | TGTGCCAGCAGTAGCGGGGTAACCTACGAGCAGTACTTC | CASSSGVTYEQYF
TRBJ2-7 | TRBD2 | NA | TRBV4-1 | TGCGCCAGCAGCCAAGATAGCGGGGGGGCCGGCTACGAGCAGTACTTC | CASSQDSGGAGYEQYF
TRBJ2-7 | NA | NA | TRBV7-8 | TGTGCCAGCAGTCCCAATCCCTACGAGCAGTACTTC | CASSPNPYEQYF
TRBJ1-4 | TRBD1 | NA | TRBV6-6 | TGTGCCAGCAGTGAGATCGGGACAGGGGGGGAAAAACTGTTTTTT | CASSEIGTGGEKLFF
TRBJ2-7 | NA | NA | TRBV28 | TGTGCCAGCAGTTTAGGGCAGGGGCTTGCCTACGAGCAGTACTTC | CASSLGQGLAYEQYF
TRBJ1-2 | NA | NA | TRBV30 | TGTGCCTGGAGTTTTTTTGGGCCCTATGGCTACACCTTC | CAWSFFGPYGYTF
TRBJ2-1 | TRBD2 | NA | TRBV27 | TGTGCCAGCAGTCTAGCGGGAGCCTACAATGAGCAGTTCTTC | CASSLAGAYNEQFF
TRBJ2-1 | NA | NA | TRBV5-4 | TGTGCCAGCAGCTTCTGGGGCCTGAATGAGCAGTTCTTC | CASSFWGLNEQFF
TRBJ1-1 | TRBD1 | NA | TRBV13 | TGTGCCAGCAGCTTGACAGGGACGTGGCACACTGAAGCTTTCTTT | CASSLTGTWHTEAFF
TRBJ2-7 | TRBD1 | few | TRBV13 | TGTGCCAGCACCTGGACAGGGAGCTCCTACGAGCAGTACTTC | CASTWTGSSYEQYF
TRBJ1-1 | NA | NA | TRBV4-1 | TGCGCCAGTTCTCGGGGCACTGAAGCTTTCTTT | CASSRGTEAFF